The T cell receptor beta chain described here comes from a study of blood T cell repertoires in COVID-19. The CDR3 is 14 residues long. J gave up 5 bases and V 2 bases, and 8 bases lay outside the gene matches. Germline CDR1 and CDR2: GTSNPN and SVGIG (reference sequence). Assay: immunoSEQ multiplex PCR; the TCRdb copy retains only in-frame clones and omits some. The table lists 60,000 to 75,000 clones, nearly 90% of them singletons. The rearrangement links TRBV30 to TRBJ2-5; 7 bases agree with TRBD1. This TCR was sampled from a woman aged 45-59 years with COVID-19, enrolled during active disease. The sequenced material came from peripheral blood. In DNA, the CDR3 is TGTGCCTGGAGTAGGGGGCCCTACGGGGAGACCCAGTACTTC. Protein sequence: CAWSRGPYGETQYF.